These 21 T cell receptor beta chains share one sample of origin, sequenced in a study of blood T cell repertoires in COVID-19 (dated by TCRdb to 2019 to 2021). The library was produced with the immunoSEQ multiplex PCR assay. TCRdb obtained this table from immuneACCESS and retained in-frame rearrangements with V and J assigned. These tables miss some clones; where compared with another copy, unresolved V genes account for less than half of the shortfall, and the remainder is unexplained. This sample is represented by roughly 33,000 clones; about 72% of them were singletons. The ten most abundant clones make up roughly 7.5% of the sample. Sequenced: peripheral blood. The receptor source for this set is a woman aged 55-70 years with acute or convalescent COVID-19.

This clone was seen just once. This chain uses TRBV5-4 with TRBJ1-1; D may be TRBD1 (6 bases). Germline V gene data show CDR1 as SGHNT and CDR2 as YYREEE (reference sequence). V lost 4 bases and J lost 2, with 12 bases in between. The CDR3 has 14 residues. The CDR3 reads CASSLDRSNTEAFF. The CDR3 bases are TGTGCCAGCAGCCTTGACAGGAGCAACACTGAAGCTTTCTTT.

The rearrangement joins TRBV5-1 to TRBJ2-3, with 11 bases lining up with TRBD2. This CDR3 region has 15 residues. V dropped 8 bases and J dropped 0; count of bases not matched to a gene: 5. Germline V gene lookup returns CDR1 SGHRS and CDR2 YFSETQ. The CDR3 is CASRLAGLSTDTQYF. The CDR3 region has the DNA TGCGCCAGTCGACTAGCGGGGCTTAGCACAGATACGCAGTATTTT. The whole variable domain, filled in from reference TRBV5-1 and TRBJ2-3, reads KAGVTQTPRYLIKTRGQQVTLSCSPISGHRSVSWYQQTPGQGLQFLFEYFSETQRNKGNFPGRFSGRQFSNSRSEMNVSTLELGDSALYLCASRLAGLSTDTQYFGPGTRLTVL.

The chain links TRBV7-3 to TRBJ2-1; the match to TRBD1 covers 7 bases. Looked up from germline, CDR1 is SGHTA and CDR2 is FQGTGA. This CDR3 comprises 13 residues. With 3 bases clipped from V and 8 bases from J, the junction kept 4 bases outside the gene matches. CDR3 sequence: CASSLGDSHEQFF. CDR3 DNA sequence: TGTGCCAGCAGCTTGGGGGACAGCCATGAGCAGTTCTTC.

The rearrangement joins TRBV6-5 to TRBJ1-1; possible D gene TRBD1, 6 bases. The CDR3 is 14 amino acids. V lost 2 bases to trimming and J lost 4 bases, with 11 bases between them. CDR1 and CDR2 (germline): MNHEY, SVGAGI. The CDR3 DNA is TGTGCCAGCAGTTACAAACTAGGGGGCACTGAAGCTTTCTTT. Its protein is CASSYKLGGTEAFF.

The chain has TRBV6-5 and TRBJ2-7; a possible D gene is TRBD1 (7 bases). The CDR3 contains 13 residues. CDR1 and CDR2 from the germline V gene are MNHEY and SVGAGI. V was trimmed by 6 bases and J by 2 bases, leaving 11 bases between them. In nucleotides, the CDR3 is TGTGCCAGCAGGGAGGGACAGCCCTACGAGCAGTACTTC. It is translated as CASREGQPYEQYF.

The chain carries TRBV9 and TRBJ1-2; TRBD1 matches 7 bases. The V gene's germline CDR1 is SGDLS and CDR2 YYNGEE. The CDR3 runs 15 residues. V was clipped by 0 bases and J by 4 bases; unmatched bases: 6. The CDR3 sequence is CASSVEDRATYGYTF. The CDR3 nucleotides read TGTGCCAGCAGCGTAGAAGACAGGGCCACCTATGGCTACACCTTC.

Here the CDR3 DNA reads TGCAGCGTTGTTGTCGGCTCGGGGAACACTGAAGCTTTCTTT. It translates to CSVVVGSGNTEAFF. This chain connects TRBV29-1 to TRBJ1-1; D is unresolved. Trimming removed 4 bases at V and 1 base at J, with 13 bases between. The CDR3 has 14 residues. Per germline, CDR1 SQVTM and CDR2 ANQGSEA.

The chain carries TRBV28 and TRBJ1-3; TRBD1 aligns across 9 bases. Germline CDR1 reads MDHEN; CDR2 reads SYDVKM. CDR3 length: 17 amino acids. Losses at the gene ends were 6 bases for V and 0 bases for J; bases not matched to a gene: 9. CDR3 sequence (DNA): TGTGCCAGCAGGATCGGGACAGGGCTAAGCTCTGGAAACACCATATATTTT. Its translation: CASRIGTGLSSGNTIYF.

The chain recombines TRBV19 with TRBJ1-2; 7 bases align to TRBD1. The CDR3 contains 13 residues. In germline, CDR1 is LNHDA, CDR2 SQIVND (reference sequence). With V trimmed by 5 bases and J by 6 bases, 6 bases remained unmatched. The DNA for the CDR3 is TGTGCCAGTAGTTGGGACAGCCGTAATGGCTACACCTTC. It yields the protein CASSWDSRNGYTF.

Within the sample, this clone is medium-sized (0.01 to 0.1%). The chain uses TRBV27 and TRBJ1-2, with 10 positions matching TRBD1. CDR1 is MNHEY, CDR2 SMNVEV, per germline (reference sequence). The length of the CDR3 is 14 residues. Trimming cost V 5 bases and J 6 bases; bases outside gene matches: 6. The CDR3 DNA follows: TGTGCCAGCAGTCCCGGACAGGGGGGGAATGGCTACACCTTC. It encodes CASSPGQGGNGYTF.

This clone showed up just once. This chain connects TRBV2 to TRBJ1-4; 8 bases map to TRBD1. The V gene end was trimmed by 4 bases and the J gene end by 16 bases; junction bases not matched to a gene: 5. The CDR3 has 11 residues. CDR1 and CDR2 (germline): SNHLY, FYNNEI. CDR3 coding DNA: TGTGCCAGCAGTGGGGACAGGTCTCGGTTTTTT. Translated: CASSGDRSRFF. Based on the CDR3 plus reference TRBV2 and TRBJ1-4, the full variable domain is EPEVTQTPSHQVTQMGQEVILRCVPISNHLYFYWYRQILGQKVEFLVSFYNNEISEKSEIFDDQFSVERPDGSNFTLKIRSTKLEDSAMYFCASSGDRSRFFGSGTQLSVL.

The sample holds a few counts of this clone. This chain uses TRBV9 with TRBJ2-5, with 8 positions matching TRBD2. Germline CDR1 SGDLS, CDR2 YYNGEE. The CDR3 covers 16 residues. J was trimmed by 4 bases and V by 4 bases; bases with no gene match: 12. In DNA form, the CDR3 reads TGTGCCAGCAGCCCCGGGGGGGGGCAGTGGGGAGAGACCCAGTACTTC. It specifies CASSPGGGQWGETQYF. Complete variable domain (other parts from reference TRBV9 and TRBJ2-5): DSGVTQTPKHLITATGQRVTLRCSPRSGDLSVYWYQQSLDQGLQFLIQYYNGEERAKGNILERFSAQQFPDLHSELNLSSLELGDSALYFCASSPGGGQWGETQYFGPGTRLLVL.

The V gene is TRBV11-3, the J gene TRBJ2-3; 8 bases map to TRBD2. The junction had 11 bases not matched to a gene; V was cut back by 2 bases and J by 4 bases. Germline CDR1 is SGHNT and CDR2 is YENEEA. This CDR3 comprises 17 residues. CDR3 in amino acids: CASSLRARGGSADTQYF. The CDR3 nucleotides are TGTGCCAGCAGCTTAAGGGCACGGGGGGGCAGCGCAGATACGCAGTATTTT.

Here the CDR3 reads CASSVGGVYGYTF. The CDR3 DNA follows: TGTGCCAGCAGCGTAGGAGGTGTATATGGCTACACCTTC. The chain employs TRBV9 and TRBJ1-2; D not certain. The CDR3 runs to 13 residues. Trimming stripped 0 bases from V and 5 bases from J, with 8 bases between. Germline CDR1 and CDR2: SGDLS and YYNGEE.

The chain has TRBV15 and TRBJ1-3; D possibly corresponds to TRBD1 (6 bases). Germline CDR1 is LNHNV and CDR2 is YYDKDF (reference sequence). This CDR3 spans 14 amino acids. V dropped 0 bases and J dropped 6 bases, with 9 bases sitting between them. CDR3 protein: CATSRDAGANTIYF. The CDR3 nucleotides read TGTGCCACCAGCAGAGATGCAGGGGCAAACACCATATATTTT.

V usage is TRBV19 and J usage is TRBJ2-7; the match to TRBD1 covers 7 bases. Losses at the gene ends were 4 bases for V and 2 bases for J; bases not matched to a gene: 11. The germline V gene has CDR1 LNHDA and CDR2 SQIVND (reference sequence). The CDR3 covers 16 residues. The CDR3 coding sequence is TGTGCCAGTAGTACGACACCGGGACAGAGGGCCTACGAGCAGTACTTC. Encoded protein: CASSTTPGQRAYEQYF.

The chain has TRBV21-1 and TRBJ2-2; the table's D call, TRBD1, has no DNA check behind it. TRBV21-1 is listed as a pseudogene. The CDR3 consists of 14 residues. The DNA of the CDR3 is TGTGCCAGCAGCACAGGGGTGAACACCGGGGAGCTGTTTTTT. Amino acid sequence: CASSTGVNTGELFF.

The chain links TRBV12-2 to TRBJ2-2; whether TRBD2, the table's D call, matches the DNA was not checked. TRBV12-2 represents a pseudogene. The CDR3 is made up of 15 amino acids. CDR3 sequence: CASRLVPSIRGELFF. The CDR3, as DNA: TGTGCAAGTCGCTTAGTCCCGTCAATCCGGGGGGAGCTGTTTTTT.

The genes are TRBV4-1 and TRBJ2-5, with D perhaps TRBD1 (6 bases). From germline, CDR1 is MGHRA and CDR2 YSYEKL. This CDR3 comprises 15 residues. The V gene lost 3 bases and the J gene lost 1 base, with 12 bases spanning the gap. As DNA, the CDR3 is TGCGCCAGCAGCCACATTGGACAGACCCAAGAGACCCAGTACTTC. The encoded protein is CASSHIGQTQETQYF.

The gene calls are TRBV5-4 and TRBJ1-2; 7 bases are shared with TRBD1. The CDR3 contains 15 residues. Trimming removed 5 bases from V and 3 bases from J; junction bases left unmatched: 10. Germline lookup yields CDR1 SGHNT and CDR2 YYREEE (reference sequence). CDR3 sequence: CASSQQGILDYGYTF. As DNA, the CDR3 is TGTGCCAGCAGTCAACAGGGGATTTTAGACTATGGCTACACCTTC.

The rearrangement uses TRBV27 and TRBJ2-5; TRBD1 might be the D (6 bases). Between the trimmed V and J ends, which lost 5 bases and 3 bases, there was a span of 19 bases. CDR1 and CDR2 from the germline V gene are MNHEY and SMNVEV (reference sequence). This CDR3 is 16 amino acids long. The CDR3 bases are TGTGCCAGCAGTCCTACCAGACAGGTCCCAGAAGAGACCCAGTACTTC. Translation: CASSPTRQVPEETQYF.